The present T cell receptor (beta chain) was sequenced within a study of cytomegalovirus exposure and HLA in healthy donors (TCRdb year 2017). Concerning the study at large: According to an earlier analysis of a few hundred of the donors, about 180 million T cells yielded 117 million unique TCR beta sequences and around 280 Gb of sequence data. A later analysis re-examined previously published TCR beta repertoires from roughly 650 donors and added high-resolution HLA genotyping to investigate patterns of TCR occurrence. Roughly 310 gigabases of sequencing data and approximately 85 million unique TCR sequences were included in an early release covering under 650 HLA-typed donors. An earlier analysis of around 540 of the donors applied high-throughput TCR beta sequencing to assess whether each TCR beta V gene segment acted as functional or pseudogenic. The study aimed to test whether cataloging public T cell receptors could reveal signatures of past pathogen exposure. Roughly 5 DR-DQ haplotypes were handled as single units for association and clustering because linkage in the cohort was strong. Rather than drawing on any new phenotypic data, the later analysis identified candidate immune exposures from TCR beta sequences and the way those sequences occurred across donors. The number of typed donors differed by locus: about 620-640 for A, B, C, DRB1 and DQB1; approximately 540 for DQA1; 606 for DPA1; and around 490 for DPB1. To predict cytomegalovirus infection status, the study brought together high-throughput TCR immunosequencing, statistical association of individual TCRs with disease status, and machine learning. A later genetic analysis used genome-wide SNP genotypes for 398 of the 666 donors, treating that subset as a discovery cohort. Besides the first cohort of 666 subjects, a separate validation cohort made up of about 120 different subjects was used. All discovery cohort repertoires had been generated using a single sequencing platform. Among about 400 genotyped donors of the cohort, an average of approximately 240,000 unique TCR beta nucleotide sequences was sequenced per donor, of which roughly 17% were non-productive. HLA typing included class I and class II loci at four-digit resolution. Donor age, sex, ethnicity and CMV serostatus were compiled alongside the repertoire data. Using immunosequencing, the study profiled T cell repertoires from 640 or so subjects and related those repertoires to cytomegalovirus serostatus. Of the 398 genotyped donors, 70% to 90% were placed in the genetic ancestry cluster associated with self-reported Caucasian donors. Results the study describes overall, beyond this receptor: Presence/absence analyses assumed roughly uniform sequencing depth across donors, an assumption that may not hold. In a later analysis, HLA-associated TCR beta chains were found to be more clonally expanded and to have lower generation probabilities than equally common non-associated chains. In the study, 150 to 200 TCR beta chains were listed as associated with cytomegalovirus. Some IMGT-functional V segments, including TRBV6-2 and TRBV6-3, could not be distinguished by the 87-base-pair reads and were therefore excluded. The authors suggested that the approach could potentially be generalized to other disease states and immunological phenotypes. The only immune exposure information available for the cohort was CMV serostatus. When HLA alleles, especially DR and DQ, strongly co-occurred, TCR associations were difficult to assign to individual alleles. Correlated functional status among segregating V segments might reflect linkage disequilibrium, but an unknown experimental factor could not be ruled out. Most TCR sequences were seen in very few donors, while some public TCRs were found in many individuals. A cluster of highly shared sequence variants was judged likely to represent a technical artifact of the sequencing pipeline. Cytomegalovirus status was reported to be diagnosed by the classifier with high specificity and sensitivity in both the original and validation cohorts. An association between a missense DCLRE1C variant and V-gene and J-gene trimming of TCR beta chains was found in a later genetic analysis and replicated in an independent cohort. Because counts were too low, 15 to 20 rarely observed V segments, including chromosome 9 orphons, were excluded from the earlier analysis of several hundred of the donors. This cohort had only TCR beta chains sequenced, and the lack of alpha or paired-chain data limited which features could be detected. According to a later genetic analysis, donors in an Asian-associated ancestry cluster had fewer N-insertions in productive TCRs than the roughly 660-donor mean. A further reported finding was that TCR beta sequences accurately predicted the HLA-A and HLA-B alleles for most subjects in the first cohort. A later analysis associated 15,000 to 20,000 TCR beta sequences with specific HLA alleles at a false discovery rate of 0.05. In an earlier analysis of 500 to 650 of the donors, most TCR beta V segments appeared in productive rearrangements about 87% or about 30% of the time, broadly matching IMGT annotations. In a later analysis, most CMV-associated TCR beta chains were found to appear HLA-restricted, with HLA associations seemingly driven largely by CMV exposure. A few of the identified cytomegalovirus-associated TCR beta chains were confirmed in vitro to be specific for cytomegalovirus antigens. HLA typing was unavailable for some donors at each locus, so association tests used only the typed subset. In a later analysis, several top co-occurrence clusters were reported to appear linked to parvovirus B19, influenza, CMV and Epstein-Barr virus. In a later analysis, TCR association rates were found to vary across HLA loci, with the most associated TCRs seen for DRB1 alleles and the fewest for HLA-C alleles.

A few counts support this clone. Its binding antigen is unknown. Qualities for individual bases were not recorded, and no much larger clone is one base off. CDR1 SNHLY and CDR2 FYNNEI are derived from the germline V gene. A distance of 15 bases separates the germline ends of V and J, which lose 5 bases and 2 bases respectively. Inclusive of the bounding cysteine and phenylalanine, the CDR3 is 16 residues long. Here the CDR3 DNA is all that survives: 48 bases in frame from base 1. In total, just over 650 healthy bone marrow donors made up the cohort. At the time of sampling, every cohort member was nominally healthy, though immune exposures that went unrecorded were likely present. The donor tested CMV seropositive and was one of the 289 seropositive cohort members. Each donor provided a peripheral blood sample, and peripheral blood mononuclear cells were used for TCR beta sequencing. Genomic DNA extraction from the blood cell samples was performed with the Qiagen DNeasy Blood Extraction Kit.

Receptor amplification or capture employed the immunoSEQ multiplex PCR assay. For the multiplex PCR, a mixture combining 60 forward primers for TCR Vbeta segments and 13 reverse primers for TCR Jbeta segments was used. Amplification of the CDR3 region of rearranged TCR beta genes was performed with a multiplex PCR assay on genomic DNA. On the Illumina HiSeq System, the amplified TCR beta libraries were sequenced as 87-base-pair reads. The study's processing was this. A later analysis tallied some 79 million unique TCR beta chains across the 640 or so repertoires, and approximately 11 million of those chains were shared by two or more donors. Raw reads were error-corrected and collapsed into unique sequences with a nearest-neighbor algorithm that merged closely related sequences to remove PCR and sequencing errors. V, D and J gene segments were assigned by aligning CDR3 sequences to IMGT reference sequences. For a sequence to be retained, a match of at least six nucleotides was required to both a V gene segment and a J gene segment. A rearrangement counted as productive if the CDR3 had no stop codons and remained in frame with V and J, and every other rearrangement counted as non-productive. CDR3 was defined according to IMGT convention as the region running from the second conserved V-encoded cysteine to the conserved J-encoded phenylalanine. The earlier analysis of some 580 of the donors excluded any sequence lacking an unambiguous match to a single V gene segment. In an earlier analysis of 587 of the donors, V segments were called functional above 56.7% productive rearrangements and were called segregating when the between-donor standard deviation exceeded 5%. A statistical classification framework was built for diagnosing cytomegalovirus status from the catalog of TCR beta chain sequences. V and J gene assignment, in a later analysis, came from comparing TCR nucleotide sequences with IMGT/GENE-DB human TR gene sequences. In a later analysis, CDR3 sequences and most-parsimonious VDJ recombination scenarios were assigned using the TCRdist pipeline. In a later analysis, each TCR beta chain was defined by its CDR3 amino acid sequence together with its V-gene family, and reads lacking a unique V-gene family were excluded. To address suspected cross-contamination and a sequencing artifact, a later analysis removed 592 highly shared, low-generation-probability nucleotide sequences. For each public chain, a later analysis derived a clonal expansion index from normalized ranks of inferred template counts within each repertoire. In a later analysis, generation probabilities were computed with a VDJ recombination model fitted to out-of-frame rearrangements, and the resulting probabilities were checked against IGoR. In a later analysis, TCR-TCR, TCR-HLA and TCR-CMV co-occurrence was scored with hypergeometric tests, and a repertoire-size bias correction was applied to TCR pairs. False discovery rates were estimated in a later analysis by permuting HLA or CMV assignments 20 times. In a later analysis, co-occurring TCRs were grouped with DBSCAN, and TCRdist sequence similarity was added when clustering was performed within HLA-allele-positive subsets. Repertoires with fewer than 30,000 or more than 120,000 public chains, plus five repertoires with anomalous nucleotide sharing, were excluded from co-occurrence clustering. In TCRdb, the immuneACCESS table is reduced to in-frame sequences with V and J assigned. These tables do not hold every clone; where another copy was compared, an unresolved V gene accounts for under half, and the others remain unexplained. V and J calls and clone size are given by that table; D and trimming were obtained from the DNA. The sample records under 120,000 clones, roughly 80% of which are singletons. The top ten clonotypes cover around 5% of the sample.

This sequence originates from a female donor in good health and CMV-seropositive. Sequenced input: PBMCs. The chain is assembled from TRBV2 and TRBJ1-4; 6 matching bases give a weak D call of TRBD1. In nucleotides, the sequence is TGTGCCAGCAGTCGGCAGGGGATGCGGACTAATGAAAAACTGTTTTTT. Its protein product is CASSRQGMRTNEKLFF. The CDR3, completed at both ends by the reference TRBV2 and TRBJ1-4 genes, gives the full variable domain EPEVTQTPSHQVTQMGQEVILRCVPISNHLYFYWYRQILGQKVEFLVSFYNNEISEKSEIFDDQFSVERPDGSNFTLKIRSTKLEDSAMYFCASSRQGMRTNEKLFFGSGTQLSVL.